This TCR beta chain appears in the sequencing data of a study of blood T cell repertoires in COVID-19. At the level of the study: Samples taken during acute and convalescent COVID-19 were collected in the United States, Italy and Spain. Sample material is recorded as cDNA or gDNA derived from T cells, B-cell-depleted T cells, or PBMCs.

In the original processing: Nucleated cell number was recorded as an estimate derived from reference gene primer amplification. The protocol was immunoSEQ multiplex PCR, while the TCRdb copy is restricted to in-frame clones and leaves out a portion. That table supplies the V and J calls and clone size; D and trimming were determined from the DNA. Altogether some 80,000 clones are present, approximately 86% being singletons, with the ten largest covering over 15%. This clone appeared a single time. V was clipped by 1 base and J by 3 bases, with 13 bases between them. From germline, CDR1 is KGHSH and CDR2 LQKENI. CDR3 size: 16 residues.

V gene TRBV18 combines with J gene TRBJ2-1; maybe TRBD1 (6 bases). The TCR comes from a man at least 80 years old with active or convalescent COVID-19. Specimen: peripheral blood. The CDR3 coding sequence is TGTGCCAGCTCACCACAGAGACAGGCTTACTACAATGAGCAGTTCTTC. It is translated as CASSPQRQAYYNEQFF.